This T cell receptor (beta chain) was identified during a study of T cells in Graves' hyperthyroidism and ophthalmopathy. RNA transcripts gave rise to amplified TCR beta CDR3 regions. HTBI primers were the set used in a first-round RT-PCR of the TCR CDR3. TCRdb reprocessed the multiplex PCR reads with MiXCR, giving one entry per CDR3 protein. The repertoire holds about 290,000 distinct CDR3 sequences, with 16% as singletons. Researchers defined stable Graves' hyperthyroidism as no ophthalmopathy progression within 18 months. Among the patients, aged 18 to 65, hyperthyroidism was newly diagnosed and had lasted under 2 months. The PBMCs were sourced from fresh peripheral blood (approximately 10 ml). In this sample, this clonotype turned up a few times. The antigen is undetermined. Overall study findings and caveats: The authors' 13 V-J model separated ophthalmopathy from stable hyperthyroidism.

The CDR3 is made up of 12 amino acids. Germline CDR1 reads MNHNS; CDR2 reads SASEGT. Between the trimmed V and J ends, which lost 5 bases and 7 bases, there was a span of 8 bases. The chain links TRBV6-1 to TRBJ2-2; D ambiguous. Specimen: blood. This TCR was sampled from a young man with Graves' hyperthyroidism. The DNA for the CDR3 is TGTGCCAGCAGTACCCTCATCGGGGAGCTGTTTTTT. Protein: CASSTLIGELFF.